A single sample is the source of the 8 T cell receptor beta chains below, sequenced in a study of molecular identifiers for immune sequencing clone quantification. TCRdb itself ran the PCR reads through MiXCR, one entry per CDR3 protein. The sample carries about 640,000 distinct CDR3 sequences, 15% to 20% recorded once. The sample was naive CD8+ T cells from blood, with Jurkat cell RNA spiked in. Stated subset: FACS-sorted CD8+CD4-CCR7+CD45RA+ naive T cells. Source of these receptors: a human donor in good health. Some libraries in this study had Jurkat cell RNA spiked in.

This clonotype was seen at least ten times. V usage is TRBV12-3 or TRBV12-4 and J usage is TRBJ1-1; tentative D call: TRBD1 (6 bases). The V and J ends lost 5 bases and 8 bases respectively, with 9 bases between them. The CDR3 runs 11 residues. CDR3 residues: CASSPGQEAFF. CDR3 nucleotide sequence: TGTGCCAGCAGTCCCGGACAGGAAGCTTTCTTT.

This clonotype was counted a few times. The chain links TRBV9 to TRBJ2-3, with D perhaps TRBD2 (7 bases). Germline V gene sequence: CDR1 SGDLS, CDR2 YYNGEE. This CDR3 contains 16 residues. The V end was cut by 3 bases, the J end by 4 bases, with 18 bases between. The CDR3 DNA reads as TGTGCCAGCAGCGCAAGGGGGGGGGGCTGGGCAGATACGCAGTATTTT. This sequence encodes CASSARGGGWADTQYF.

The chain carries TRBV12-3 or TRBV12-4 and TRBJ1-5, with D hard to call. CDR3 length: 15 residues. V lost 5 bases to trimming and J lost 2 bases, with 13 bases between them. CDR3 nucleotides: TGTGCCAGCAGTCAGGCCAGGATTGGCAATCAGCCCCAGCATTTT. It specifies CASSQARIGNQPQHF.

There are many counts of this clonotype. The chain has TRBV10-3 and TRBJ2-3; perhaps TRBD2 as D (6 bases). The CDR3 loop spans 12 amino acids. CDR1 ENHRY and CDR2 SYGVKD come from the germline V gene. V lost 10 bases and J lost 5, with 13 bases in between. The CDR3 DNA reads TGTGCCACAGCGACGGGACTAGATACGCAGTATTTT. This encodes CATATGLDTQYF.

This clonotype was seen a handful of times. The gene calls are TRBV30 and TRBJ1-1; D is ambiguous. Germline V gene lookup returns CDR1 GTSNPN and CDR2 SVGIG (reference sequence). There are 13 residues in the CDR3. The V end was cut by 0 bases, the J end by 5 bases, with 10 bases between. The CDR3 protein is CAWSVALVTEAFF. In DNA form, the CDR3 reads TGTGCCTGGAGTGTAGCATTGGTAACTGAAGCTTTCTTT.

The CDR3: CASSLDRETGVVNNEQFF. CDR3 nucleotides: TGCGCCAGCAGCCTCGATCGGGAGACAGGGGTCGTAAACAATGAGCAGTTCTTC. The genes are TRBV4-1 and TRBJ2-1, with 8 bases identical to TRBD1. Trimming took 4 bases from V and 5 from J; bases not matched to a gene: 16. Germline CDR1 reads MGHRA; CDR2 reads YSYEKL. The CDR3 has 18 residues.

As DNA, the CDR3 is TGTGCCAGCTCACACCAAAATGAGGACCTGAACACTGAAGCTTTCTTT. It is translated as CASSHQNEDLNTEAFF. The chain combines TRBV18 with TRBJ1-1; D is ambiguous. The germline CDR1 and CDR2 sequences are KGHSH and LQKENI. Between the trimmed V and J ends, which lost 4 bases and 0 bases, there was a span of 15 bases. CDR3 length equals 16 residues. The complete variable domain, with remaining parts taken from reference TRBV18 and TRBJ1-1, reads NAGVMQNPRHLVRRRGQEARLRCSPMKGHSHVYWYRQLPEEGLKFMVYLQKENIIDESGMPKERFSAEFPKEGPSILRIQQVVRGDSAAYFCASSHQNEDLNTEAFFGQGTRLTVV.

This clonotype was observed many times. V gene TRBV2 combines with J gene TRBJ2-7, with D tentatively TRBD2 (7 bases). The V and J ends lost 4 bases and 5 bases respectively, with 15 bases between them. Germline values: CDR1 SNHLY, CDR2 FYNNEI. This CDR3 region has 14 residues. CDR3 sequence reads: CASSVSRGGDEQYF. The CDR3 coding sequence is TGTGCCAGCAGTGTATCGAGGGGGGGCGACGAGCAGTACTTC.